The rows below give T cell receptor beta chains drawn from one sample of a study of T cell changes during pregnancy in multiple sclerosis. The data were produced by immunoSEQ multiplex PCR, yet TCRdb's version contains in-frame clones alone and is incomplete. The sample carries some 38,000 clones, about nine tenths recorded once. Sequenced here: CD4+ T cells from peripheral blood mononuclear cells, sampled after pregnancy. These TCRs come from a female donor in good health, enrolled as a control in a pregnancy study. Each CDR3 is given with its conserved first and last residue. Expanded clones get a size class; other rows say once, few or many, or leave the size out.

clone size: .
V gene: TRBV19
CDR3 protein: CASSIPGLAGGSSYNEQFF

clone size: .
V gene: TRBV19
CDR3 protein: CASTPGGLLAGVVDTQYF

clone size: .
V gene: TRBV30
CDR3 protein: CAWSLDRTNEKLFF

clone size: .
V gene: TRBV14
CDR3 protein: CASSQAGPGTGQETQYF

clone size: .
V gene: TRBV11-2
CDR3 protein: CASSLLGGNTIYF

clone size: .
V gene: TRBV11-2
CDR3 protein: CASSLEGTGVGGYTF

clone size: .
V gene: TRBV7-8
CDR3 protein: CASSLDRDGYTF

clone size: .
V gene: TRBV27
CDR3 protein: CASSWTGYIGELFF

clone size: .
V gene: TRBV5-1
CDR3 protein: CASSLQTGVIYEQYF

clone size: .
V gene: TRBV19
CDR3 protein: CASSYTLTDTQYF

clone size: .
V gene: TRBV19
CDR3 protein: CASSIGAVLGNTIYF

clone size: .
V gene: TRBV4-1
CDR3 protein: CASSQGPGGALAQYF

clone size: .
V gene: TRBV5-4
CDR3 protein: CASSLGLSNTGELFF

clone size: .
V gene: TRBV11-2
CDR3 protein: CASSLVEGGPYEQYF

clone size: .
V gene: TRBV27
CDR3 protein: CASSTFPGSGNSPLHF

clone size: .
V gene: TRBV19
CDR3 protein: CASSKTELSYEQYF

clone size: .
V gene: TRBV6-6
CDR3 protein: CASSYSGPDTQYF

clone size: .
V gene: TRBV19
CDR3 protein: CASSTRGRGGYTF

clone size: .
V gene: TRBV19
CDR3 protein: CASSNYRDKGKNSPLHF

clone size: .
V gene: TRBV7-2
CDR3 protein: CASSDRAGRETQYF

clone size: once
V gene: TRBV7-9
CDR3 protein: CASSPKGGSNQPQHF

clone size: .
V gene: TRBV28
CDR3 protein: CASSFFDEQYF

clone size: .
V gene: TRBV15
CDR3 protein: CATRSGGFTDTQYF

clone size: few
V gene: TRBV10-3
CDR3 protein: CAISGATSPDEQFF

clone size: .
V gene: TRBV7-8
CDR3 protein: CASSLRTPATNEKLFF

clone size: .
V gene: TRBV2
CDR3 protein: CASSGPGHEVGYTF

clone size: .
V gene: TRBV19
CDR3 protein: CASKYRVGTEAFF

clone size: .
V gene: TRBV13
CDR3 protein: CASREGPGSYNEQFF

clone size: .
V gene: TRBV5-1
CDR3 protein: CASSPDRVLDEQYF

clone size: .
V gene: TRBV29-1
CDR3 protein: CSVEAEGGYGYTF

clone size: .
V gene: TRBV5-1
CDR3 protein: CASSFAVGTGINEQFF

clone size: once
V gene: TRBV5-6
CDR3 protein: CASSFFGSGNTIYF

clone size: .
V gene: TRBV30
CDR3 protein: CAWTPKGADYEQYF

clone size: .
V gene: TRBV5-4
CDR3 protein: CASSLRGLGTEAFF

clone size: .
V gene: TRBV6-1
CDR3 protein: CASRREQGLNTEAFF

clone size: .
V gene: TRBV7-7
CDR3 protein: CASSLAGTDYEQYF

clone size: .
V gene: TRBV19
CDR3 protein: CASSIVDGANYGYTF

clone size: .
V gene: TRBV7-2
CDR3 protein: CASSLTGRVGNTIYF

clone size: .
V gene: TRBV7-9
CDR3 protein: CASSSPGGEALHF

clone size: .
V gene: TRBV6-5
CDR3 protein: CASSFLPGNEKLFF

clone size: .
V gene: TRBV5-1
CDR3 protein: CASSARGALNTGELFF

clone size: .
V gene: TRBV9
CDR3 protein: CASSVAGTGLSTDTQYF

clone size: .
V gene: TRBV10-3
CDR3 protein: CAISEMPSGRPEQYF

clone size: once
V gene: TRBV4-3
CDR3 protein: CASSQDPGSTGDYTF

clone size: .
V gene: TRBV6-5
CDR3 protein: CASSYGSGGAYEQYF

clone size: .
V gene: TRBV20-1
CDR3 protein: CSAARGAEAFF

clone size: .
V gene: TRBV2
CDR3 protein: CASSETVLNTEAFF

clone size: .
V gene: TRBV7-2
CDR3 protein: CASSYTGGANQPQHF

clone size: .
V gene: TRBV19
CDR3 protein: CASSIGADRAVYPNYGYTF

clone size: .
V gene: TRBV7-2
CDR3 protein: CASSGPGQQVQYF

clone size: .
V gene: TRBV19
CDR3 protein: CASSRRTESNEKLFF

clone size: .
V gene: TRBV6-1
CDR3 protein: CASSGTVRETQYF

clone size: .
V gene: TRBV30
CDR3 protein: CAWGDLHRGNYGYTF